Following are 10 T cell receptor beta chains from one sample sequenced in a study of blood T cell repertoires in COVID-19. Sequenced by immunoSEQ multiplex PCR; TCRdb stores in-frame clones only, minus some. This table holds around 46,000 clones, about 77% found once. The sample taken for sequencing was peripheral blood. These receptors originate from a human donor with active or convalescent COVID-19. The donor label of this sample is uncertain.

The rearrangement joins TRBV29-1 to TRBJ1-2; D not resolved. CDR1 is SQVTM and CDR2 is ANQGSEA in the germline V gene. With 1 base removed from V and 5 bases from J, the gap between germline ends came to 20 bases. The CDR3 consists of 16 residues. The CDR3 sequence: CSVEVMSGGGGYGYTF. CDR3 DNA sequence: TGCAGCGTTGAAGTGATGTCCGGAGGCGGCGGATATGGCTACACCTTC.

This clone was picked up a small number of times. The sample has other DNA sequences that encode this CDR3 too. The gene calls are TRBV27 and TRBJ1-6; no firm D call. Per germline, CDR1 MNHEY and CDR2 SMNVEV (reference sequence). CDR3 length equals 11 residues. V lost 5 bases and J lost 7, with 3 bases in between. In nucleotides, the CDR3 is TGTGCCAGCAGTCCGAATTCACCCCTCCACTTT. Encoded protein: CASSPNSPLHF.

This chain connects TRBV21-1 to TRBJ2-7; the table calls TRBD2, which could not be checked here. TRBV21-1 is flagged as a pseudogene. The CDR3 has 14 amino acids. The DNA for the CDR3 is TGTGCCAGCAGCCCCTTGGGACTCCTTCGGGAGCAGTACTTC. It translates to CASSPLGLLREQYF.

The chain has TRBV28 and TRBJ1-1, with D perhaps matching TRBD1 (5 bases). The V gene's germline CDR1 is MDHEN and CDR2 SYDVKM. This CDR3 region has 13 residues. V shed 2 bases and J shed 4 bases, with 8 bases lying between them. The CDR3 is CASSLGRGTEAFF. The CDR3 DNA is TGTGCCAGCAGTTTAGGTAGGGGCACTGAAGCTTTCTTT.

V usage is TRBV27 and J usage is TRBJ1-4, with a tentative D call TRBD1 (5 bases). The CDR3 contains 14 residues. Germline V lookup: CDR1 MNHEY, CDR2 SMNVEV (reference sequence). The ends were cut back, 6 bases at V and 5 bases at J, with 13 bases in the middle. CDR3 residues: CASRGDFWNEKLFF. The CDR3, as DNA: TGTGCCAGCAGGGGGGACTTCTGGAATGAAAAACTGTTTTTT.

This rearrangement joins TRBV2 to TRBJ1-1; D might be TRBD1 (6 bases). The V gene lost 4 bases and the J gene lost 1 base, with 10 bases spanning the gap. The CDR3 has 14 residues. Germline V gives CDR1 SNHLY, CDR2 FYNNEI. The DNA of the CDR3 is TGTGCCAGCAGTGCCCTACAGGGGAACACTGAAGCTTTCTTT. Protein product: CASSALQGNTEAFF.

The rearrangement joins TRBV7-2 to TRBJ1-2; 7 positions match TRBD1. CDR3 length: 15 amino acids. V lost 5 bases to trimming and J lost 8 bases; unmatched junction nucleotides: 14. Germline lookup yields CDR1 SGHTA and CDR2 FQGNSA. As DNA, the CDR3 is TGTGCCAGCAGCCCTCAAGCCCACAGGGGCCAAGGCTACACCTTC. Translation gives CASSPQAHRGQGYTF.

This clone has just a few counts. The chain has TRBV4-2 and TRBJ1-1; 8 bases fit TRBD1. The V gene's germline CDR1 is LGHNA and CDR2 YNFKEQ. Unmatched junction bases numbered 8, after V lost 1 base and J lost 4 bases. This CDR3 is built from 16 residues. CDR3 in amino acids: CASSQGQGRVSTEAFF. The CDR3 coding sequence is TGTGCCAGCAGCCAAGGACAGGGGCGGGTATCCACTGAAGCTTTCTTT.

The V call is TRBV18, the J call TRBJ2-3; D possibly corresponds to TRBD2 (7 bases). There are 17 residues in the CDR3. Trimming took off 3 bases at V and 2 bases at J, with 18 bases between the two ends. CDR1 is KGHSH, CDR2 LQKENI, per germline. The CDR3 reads CASSPPGGAHNTDTQYF. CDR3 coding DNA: TGTGCCAGCTCACCCCCTGGGGGGGCGCATAACACAGATACGCAGTATTTT.

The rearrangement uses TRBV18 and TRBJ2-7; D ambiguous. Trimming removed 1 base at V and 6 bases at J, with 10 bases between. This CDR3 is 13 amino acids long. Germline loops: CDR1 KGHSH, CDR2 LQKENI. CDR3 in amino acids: CASSPRGLGEQYF. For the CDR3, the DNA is TGTGCCAGCTCACCACGCGGTTTAGGCGAGCAGTACTTC.